The source of this TCR beta chain is a study of cytomegalovirus exposure and HLA in healthy donors. The study, taken as a whole, reports: CMV antigen specificity of a few CMV-associated chains was confirmed in vitro.

Points on this clone: Its target is unknown.

V dropped 1 base and J dropped 10; count of bases not matched to a gene: 7. The CDR3 runs to 16 residues. Germline assignment: CDR1 LGHNA and CDR2 YSLEER. Use of 60 Vbeta and 13 Jbeta primers characterized the PCR. Measured with immunoSEQ multiplex PCR; TCRdb has only the in-frame clones, and not every one. The repertoire holds around 90,000 clones, around 80% seen once, with 5.5% to 8% in the top ten. The sequence came from a man aged 30 to 45 in good health and CMV-seronegative. Sequenced material: PBMCs. The gene calls are TRBV4-3 and TRBJ2-1; 13 positions agree with TRBD2. This chain's CDR3 is CASSQAGTSGVFEQFF. For the CDR3, the DNA is TGCGCCAGCAGCCAAGCGGGGACTAGCGGGGTGTTCGAGCAGTTCTTC.